The 24 T cell receptor beta chains presented below share a single source sample, sequenced in a study of T cell responses to AZD1222 COVID-19 vaccine. Sequencing was performed with immunoSEQ multiplex PCR; in TCRdb, only in-frame clones are kept and a portion is missing. The profile shows 130,000 to 150,000 clones, roughly 90% of them singletons. The input for sequencing was peripheral blood, taken on day 0 of AZD1222 vaccination. The receptors originated from an adult in good health.

V usage is TRBV11-2 and J usage is TRBJ2-7; 8 bases fit TRBD2. Germline lookup yields CDR1 SGHAT and CDR2 FQNNGV. V shed 6 bases, J shed 0 bases, and the junction held 10 bases outside the gene matches. The CDR3 contains 16 residues. CDR3 coding DNA: TGTGCCAGCAGTTTTAGTAGCGGGACCCTCTCCTACGAGCAGTACTTC. It yields the protein CASSFSSGTLSYEQYF.

This rearrangement joins TRBV2 to TRBJ1-2; D is undetermined. The CDR3 runs to 15 residues. The germline V gene encodes CDR1 SNHLY and CDR2 FYNNEI. V was shortened by 7 bases and J by 2 bases, with 17 bases between the two germline ends. Here the CDR3 reads CASTEHSLSNYGYTF. As DNA, the CDR3 is TGTGCCAGCACCGAACACAGCTTGTCAAACTATGGCTACACCTTC.

The chain joins TRBV9 to TRBJ2-1; 8 positions match TRBD2. Trimming cost V 1 base and J 8 bases; bases outside gene matches: 17. The CDR3 sequence is 18 residues long. Germline-derived CDR1 and CDR2 are SGDLS and YYNGEE. The CDR3 region has the DNA TGTGCCAGCAGCGTAACCCCCTCCGGGGGGGCTTTCGTAGATGAGCAGTTCTTC. Its protein product is CASSVTPSGGAFVDEQFF.

This clone was detected only once. The rearrangement uses TRBV28 and TRBJ2-1; possible D gene TRBD1, 5 bases. Trimming removed 4 bases from V and 3 bases from J, with 25 bases in between. The CDR3 spans 19 residues. CDR1 is MDHEN and CDR2 is SYDVKM in the germline V gene. Here the CDR3 DNA reads TGTGCCAGCAGTTCACCCTCACAGGCTATAGGGTATAGCTACAATGAGCAGTTCTTC. It is translated as CASSSPSQAIGYSYNEQFF.

This chain connects TRBV4-3 to TRBJ2-3; no clear D. There are 12 residues in the CDR3. V was clipped by 0 bases and J by 4 bases, with 2 bases between them. CDR1 is LGHNA, CDR2 YSLEER, per germline. CDR3 nucleotide sequence: TGCGCCAGCAGCCAAGAAGCAGATACGCAGTATTTT. This codes for CASSQEADTQYF.

The V gene is TRBV15, the J gene TRBJ1-1; 9 nucleotides match TRBD1. The trim removed 5 bases at V and 5 bases at J, leaving 3 bases unmatched. CDR1 is LNHNV and CDR2 is YYDKDF in the germline V gene (reference sequence). The CDR3 is made up of 13 amino acids. The CDR3 DNA reads as TGTGCCACCAGCGGGGACAGGGTAACTGAAGCTTTCTTT. Amino acid sequence: CATSGDRVTEAFF.

The chain carries TRBV27 and TRBJ1-1; no firm D call. The CDR3 is 13 amino acids. CDR1 and CDR2 (germline): MNHEY, SMNVEV (reference sequence). The V and J ends lost 3 bases and 0 bases respectively, with 5 bases between them. CDR3 coding DNA: TGTGCCAGCAGTTTTCAGGTGAACACTGAAGCTTTCTTT. The encoded protein is CASSFQVNTEAFF.

This chain links TRBV11-3 with TRBJ2-1; 7 positions agree with TRBD2. Germline loops: CDR1 SGHNT, CDR2 YENEEA. The CDR3 has 16 residues. Trimming removed 1 base from V and 8 bases from J; junction bases left unmatched: 11. The CDR3 loop is CASSLVLSGGVHEQFF. CDR3 nucleotide sequence: TGTGCCAGCAGCTTAGTGTTATCGGGAGGTGTCCATGAGCAGTTCTTC.

The chain uses TRBV19 and TRBJ2-1; 8 nucleotides agree with TRBD2. The germline CDR1 and CDR2 sequences are LNHDA and SQIVND (reference sequence). This CDR3 spans 13 amino acids. Trimming at V came to 6 bases and at J to 7 bases, leaving 5 bases not matched to a gene. The CDR3 DNA is TGTGCCAGTAGCAGCGGGAGAAGGAATGAGCAGTTCTTC. Amino acids: CASSSGRRNEQFF. Based on the CDR3 plus reference TRBV19 and TRBJ2-1, the full variable domain is DGGITQSPKYLFRKEGQNVTLSCEQNLNHDAMYWYRQDPGQGLRLIYYSQIVNDFQKGDIAEGYSVSREKKESFPLTVTSAQKNPTAFYLCASSSGRRNEQFFGPGTRLTVL.

The chain has TRBV5-6 and TRBJ2-2; D is unresolved. The germline gives CDR1 SGHDT, CDR2 YYEEEE. The CDR3 covers 14 residues. V was shortened by 3 bases and J by 4 bases, with 10 bases between the two germline ends. The CDR3, as DNA: TGTGCCAGCAGCTGGATGCAGAGCACCGGGGAGCTGTTTTTT. Translated, it gives CASSWMQSTGELFF.

This rearrangement joins TRBV12-3 or TRBV12-4 to TRBJ2-2; D is ambiguous. V lost 2 bases and J 5 bases, leaving 6 bases between the germline ends. CDR3 length: 13 residues. As DNA, the CDR3 is TGTGCCAGCAGTTTAATGGGGACCGGGGAGCTGTTTTTT. It is translated as CASSLMGTGELFF.

This chain joins TRBV7-9 and TRBJ2-7, with TRBD2 matching 12 bases. The germline CDR1 and CDR2 sequences are SEHNR and FQNEAQ (reference sequence). J lost 2 bases, V lost 5 bases, and 4 bases had no gene match. This CDR3 comprises 15 residues. CDR3 protein: CASSHLAGGPYEQYF. Written as DNA, the CDR3 is TGTGCCAGCAGCCACCTAGCGGGAGGGCCCTACGAGCAGTACTTC.

This chain links TRBV27 with TRBJ2-2; TRBD2 agrees at 11 bases. The CDR3 consists of 18 residues. Trimming took 2 bases from V and 4 from J; bases not matched to a gene: 9. The germline V gene has CDR1 MNHEY and CDR2 SMNVEV (reference sequence). DNA of the CDR3: TGTGCCAGCAGTTTAAATCTCGGACTAGCGGGTATCACCGGGGAGCTGTTTTTT. Protein sequence: CASSLNLGLAGITGELFF.

A remark on this clone: The CDR3 end shows no conserved phenylalanine or tryptophan, and so a read error is likely. No DNA is shown, since the ends of the CDR3 on it are uncertain; the CDR3 is the one TCRdb lists. This chain links TRBV7-2 with TRBJ1-2; no DNA check was done on the table's D call, TRBD1. The CDR3 adds up to 13 amino acids, both ends counted. Germline lookup yields CDR1 SGHTA and CDR2 FQGNSA. CDR3 loop: CASSPRTGTPHSL.

V is TRBV19 and J is TRBJ2-7, with TRBD1 matching over 7 bases. Looked up from germline, CDR1 is LNHDA and CDR2 is SQIVND (reference sequence). The ends lost 5 bases at V and 5 bases at J; junction bases unmatched: 3. The CDR3 contains 12 residues. CDR3 bases: TGTGCCAGTAGTCCGACAGGGAACGAGCAGTACTTC. Translation gives CASSPTGNEQYF.

The chain links TRBV11-2 to TRBJ2-7, with TRBD2 identical over 9 bases. The germline CDR1 and CDR2 sequences are SGHAT and FQNNGV. This CDR3 has 15 residues. Trimming at V came to 4 bases and at J to 4 bases, leaving 8 bases not matched to a gene. This CDR3 is CASSSIAGEPYEQYF. CDR3 DNA: TGTGCCAGCAGCTCCATAGCGGGAGAACCTTACGAGCAGTACTTC.

This chain uses TRBV30 with TRBJ2-3, with D maybe TRBD2 (6 bases). The CDR3 is 16 residues long. Germline CDR1 reads GTSNPN; CDR2 reads SVGIG (reference sequence). Trimming removed 0 bases at V and 6 bases at J, with 19 bases between. CDR3 sequence (DNA): TGTGCCTGGAGTGTACTTAAAGCGGGTCTCTGGGATACGCAGTATTTT. This translates into CAWSVLKAGLWDTQYF.

The rearrangement links TRBV19 to TRBJ1-2; no clear D. Germline V gene lookup returns CDR1 LNHDA and CDR2 SQIVND (reference sequence). This CDR3 comprises 15 residues. V was shortened by 2 bases and J by 3 bases, with 13 bases between the two germline ends. CDR3 protein: CASSIFSGWHYGYTF. Written as DNA, the CDR3 is TGTGCCAGTAGTATATTCTCTGGTTGGCACTATGGCTACACCTTC. Complete variable domain (other parts from reference TRBV19 and TRBJ1-2): DGGITQSPKYLFRKEGQNVTLSCEQNLNHDAMYWYRQDPGQGLRLIYYSQIVNDFQKGDIAEGYSVSREKKESFPLTVTSAQKNPTAFYLCASSIFSGWHYGYTFGSGTRLTVV.

The chain is built from TRBV6-5 and TRBJ2-5, with 7 bases fitting TRBD1. The CDR3 totals 15 residues. Losses at the gene ends were 5 bases for V and 6 bases for J; bases not matched to a gene: 12. The germline gives CDR1 MNHEY, CDR2 SVGAGI. The CDR3 DNA follows: TGTGCCAGCAGTCCGACAGGGACCCTCCGCCAGACCCAGTACTTC. This translates into CASSPTGTLRQTQYF.

This chain uses TRBV18 with TRBJ2-7, with 10 positions matching TRBD2. CDR1 is KGHSH and CDR2 is LQKENI in the germline V gene. CDR3 length equals 15 residues. Trimming cost V 3 bases and J 2 bases; bases outside gene matches: 4. This CDR3 reads CASSPPSGGTYEQYF. CDR3 sequence (DNA): TGTGCCAGCTCACCCCCTAGCGGGGGAACCTACGAGCAGTACTTC.

This clone was counted a single time. The rearrangement joins TRBV30 to TRBJ1-4, with no clear D. The V gene's germline CDR1 is GTSNPN and CDR2 SVGIG (reference sequence). This CDR3 has 11 residues. The V end was cut by 3 bases, the J end by 6 bases, with 5 bases between. CDR3 sequence (DNA): TGTGCCTGGAGGCATGATGAAAAACTGTTTTTT. This encodes CAWRHDEKLFF.

The rearrangement uses TRBV7-8 and TRBJ2-3; D may be TRBD2 (5 bases). Trimming took 4 bases from V and 2 from J, leaving 13 bases between them. CDR1 is SGHVS, CDR2 FQNEAQ, per germline. The CDR3 covers 15 residues. The CDR3: CASSSGLPSTDTQYF. CDR3 coding DNA: TGTGCCAGCAGCTCCGGACTCCCTTCCACAGATACGCAGTATTTT.

The chain is built from TRBV6-5 and TRBJ1-2, with TRBD1 identical over 7 bases. Trimming removed 2 bases from V and 5 bases from J; junction bases left unmatched: 5. Germline V lookup: CDR1 MNHEY, CDR2 SVGAGI. The CDR3 extends over 14 amino acids. The CDR3 reads CASSYGQGEYGYTF. DNA of the CDR3: TGTGCCAGCAGTTACGGCCAGGGGGAATATGGCTACACCTTC.

The J gene is TRBJ1-1, the V gene TRBV7-3; D is possibly TRBD1 (5 bases). V was shortened by 2 bases and J by 4 bases, with 11 bases between the two germline ends. This CDR3 spans 14 amino acids. Germline CDR1 reads SGHTA; CDR2 reads FQGTGA. The CDR3 DNA is TGTGCCAGCAGCTTATCCAGGGTGGCCACTGAAGCTTTCTTT. Protein: CASSLSRVATEAFF.